This passage covers 7 T cell receptor beta chains from one sample sequenced in a study of shared clonotypes between healthy human individuals. Profiled with immunoSEQ multiplex PCR; TCRdb holds only in-frame clones, not every one. The sample gives about 550,000 clones, over 95% of which show up once; 0.09% to 0.13% is in the top ten. Naive CD8 cells comprised CD45RO-negative, CCR7-positively selected cells, excluding terminally differentiated effector memory CD45RA+ cells. Sequenced input: naive CD8+ T cells sorted from blood. The origin of the receptors is a young woman in good health.

This sequence joins TRBV7-2 and TRBJ2-7; a weak D match, TRBD2 (7 bases). CDR1 is SGHTA, CDR2 FQGNSA, per germline. The CDR3 loop spans 15 amino acids. The V end lost 2 bases, the J end lost 5 bases, and 16 bases lay between the germline ends. DNA of the CDR3: TGTGCCAGCAGCTTAAAGCGGGATGGGGGCAACGAGCAGTACTTC. It translates to CASSLKRDGGNEQYF.

The chain joins TRBV7-9 to TRBJ2-6; D call uncertain. Germline V gene lookup returns CDR1 SEHNR and CDR2 FQNEAQ (reference sequence). V was trimmed by 4 bases and J by 2 bases, leaving 0 bases between them. There are 12 residues in the CDR3. DNA of the CDR3: TGTGCCAGCAGCTCTGGGGCCAACGTCCTGACTTTC. It codes for CASSSGANVLTF.

The rearrangement uses TRBV5-4 and TRBJ1-1; D might be TRBD1 (5 bases). CDR1 SGHNT and CDR2 YYREEE come from the germline V gene (reference sequence). This CDR3 has 11 amino acids. With 0 bases removed from V and 8 bases from J, the gap between germline ends came to 5 bases. The CDR3 region has the DNA TGTGCCAGCAGCTTGGAGGGGGAAGCTTTCTTT. Translating gives CASSLEGEAFF.

This chain links TRBV6-1 with TRBJ1-2; D gene unclear. This CDR3 comprises 13 residues. The germline gives CDR1 MNHNS, CDR2 SASEGT. The V and J ends lost 2 bases and 7 bases respectively, with 11 bases between them. This chain's CDR3 is CASSEHVYPGYTF. The CDR3, as DNA: TGTGCCAGCAGTGAACACGTCTATCCTGGCTACACCTTC.

The rearrangement links TRBV9 to TRBJ2-1; the D gene is possibly TRBD2 (5 bases). The CDR3 contains 12 residues. Per germline, CDR1 SGDLS and CDR2 YYNGEE. Deletions cut 0 bases from V and 10 bases from J, with 8 bases between. The CDR3 region is CASSVGVAEQFF. The CDR3 DNA sequence: TGTGCCAGCAGCGTAGGGGTAGCGGAGCAGTTCTTC.

This clone was counted ten times or more. The chain carries TRBV13 and TRBJ2-1, with 8 bases fitting TRBD2. The CDR3 is made up of 15 amino acids. Germline V gene lookup returns CDR1 PRHDT and CDR2 FYEKMQ (reference sequence). The junction had 8 bases not matched to a gene; V was cut back by 2 bases and J by 8 bases. Here the CDR3 DNA reads TGTGCCAGCAGCTTAACCGGGACTAGGGTAGATGAGCAGTTCTTC. Translation gives CASSLTGTRVDEQFF. The variable domain in full, with the rest retrieved from reference TRBV13 and TRBJ2-1, is AAGVIQSPRHLIKEKRETATLKCYPIPRHDTVYWYQQGPGQDPQFLISFYEKMQSDKGSIPDRFSAQQFSDYHSELNMSSLELGDSALYFCASSLTGTRVDEQFFGPGTRLTVL.

J is TRBJ2-7 and V is TRBV20-1; D perhaps matches TRBD2 (6 bases). The CDR3 loop spans 11 amino acids. Trimming stripped 4 bases from V and 6 bases from J, with 10 bases between. Germline CDR1 and CDR2: DFQATT and SNEGSKA (reference sequence). The CDR3 spells CSATTSIEQYF. The CDR3 nucleotides read TGCAGTGCTACGACTAGTATCGAGCAGTACTTC.